The 8 T cell receptor beta chains given below trace back to one sample, sequenced in a study of blood T cells in healthy people across ages. Next came a second PCR, run for roughly 6 to 11 cycles, which used a sample-barcoded 5' primer along with a J-beta primer mix. TCRdb recomputed calls from the 5' RACE reads with MiXCR, one row per CDR3 protein. The sample has some 1,500,000 distinct CDR3 sequences; approximately 42% are singletons. Sequences were obtained from blood. The origin of the receptors is a woman younger than 30 in good health.

This clonotype was seen many times. V and J are TRBV5-1 and TRBJ2-3; possibly TRBD2 for D (7 bases). V was clipped by 2 bases and J by 4 bases, with 14 bases between them. The germline CDR1 and CDR2 sequences are SGHRS and YFSETQ. CDR3 length equals 15 residues. The CDR3 region has the DNA TGCGCCAGCAGCTTACTAGGGGGAGGGCCAGATACGCAGTATTTT. Amino acid sequence: CASSLLGGGPDTQYF.

This clonotype was seen a few times. V usage is TRBV4-1 and J usage is TRBJ2-7; maybe TRBD1 (6 bases). V was shortened by 0 bases and J by 2 bases, with 20 bases between the two germline ends. There are 18 residues in the CDR3. Per germline, CDR1 MGHRA and CDR2 YSYEKL. The CDR3 is CASSQDARKTGTTYEQYF. The CDR3 coding sequence is TGCGCCAGCAGCCAAGATGCAAGAAAAACAGGGACGACCTACGAGCAGTACTTC.

J is TRBJ2-5 and V is TRBV27, with TRBD2 matching over 7 bases. Trimming took 5 bases from V and 6 from J; bases not matched to a gene: 6. The CDR3 totals 13 residues. Germline CDR1 and CDR2: MNHEY and SMNVEV (reference sequence). Here the CDR3 reads CASSPDGRKTQYF. The CDR3 region has the DNA TGTGCCAGCAGTCCGGACGGGAGGAAGACCCAGTACTTC.

This clonotype has ten or more counts. The chain joins TRBV20-1 to TRBJ1-2; D not certain. The germline CDR1 and CDR2 sequences are DFQATT and SNEGSKA (reference sequence). V was shortened by 6 bases and J by 2 bases, with 13 bases between the two germline ends. The CDR3 extends over 13 amino acids. The CDR3 is CSAEPTGNYGYTF. The DNA of the CDR3 is TGCAGTGCAGAGCCGACGGGAAACTATGGCTACACCTTC.

The rearrangement links TRBV20-1 to TRBJ1-5, with D possibly being TRBD1 (6 bases). The CDR3 length is 14 residues. V shed 6 bases and J shed 7 bases, with 19 bases lying between them. Germline CDR1 DFQATT, CDR2 SNEGSKA (reference sequence). CDR3 sequence: CSANDRRGEQPQHF. CDR3 bases: TGCAGTGCAAACGACAGGCGGGGGGAGCAGCCCCAGCATTTT.

The chain is built from TRBV4-2 and TRBJ2-1; 8 nucleotides match TRBD1. The V gene end was trimmed by 0 bases and the J gene end by 5 bases; junction bases not matched to a gene: 3. Germline V CDR1 and CDR2: LGHNA, YNFKEQ. The CDR3 contains 15 residues. The CDR3 DNA is TGTGCCAGCAGCCAAGACCAGGGGGCAAACAATGAGCAGTTCTTC. Translating gives CASSQDQGANNEQFF.

This clonotype has at least ten counts. An end of the junction does not agree with germline; a read error may underlie this. The J gene is TRBJ2-1, the V gene TRBV5-1; 9 nucleotides match TRBD2. Germline lookup yields CDR1 SGHRS and CDR2 YFSETQ. The CDR3 sequence is 15 residues long. The CDR3 nucleotides are TGTGCCAGCAGCTTACTAGCGGGCGGTGGCAATGAGCAGTTCTTC. Translating gives CASSLLAGGGNEQFF.

The chain carries TRBV6-2 or TRBV6-3 and TRBJ1-5; D not resolved. The V gene lost 0 bases and the J gene lost 2 bases, with 17 bases spanning the gap. There are 18 residues in the CDR3. CDR1 is MNHEY and CDR2 is SVGEGT in the germline V gene. CDR3 amino acids: CASSYSLRPLDGNQPQHF. The CDR3 coding sequence is TGTGCCAGCAGTTACTCGCTAAGGCCCCTCGATGGCAATCAGCCCCAGCATTTT.